Listed here are 17 T cell receptor beta chains from one sample, sequenced in a study of technical replicates of blood from several donors. TCRdb's copy holds only in-frame clones and misses some; the assay was immunoSEQ multiplex PCR. The repertoire consists of over 55,000 clones, with around 87% occurring once and the leading ten covering around 5.3%. The sequencing input was PBMCs. The receptor source for this set is a human donor in good health. Some clones in this sample may be carry-over from other donors' samples.

The rearrangement joins TRBV5-6 to TRBJ1-6, with D possibly TRBD1 on 6 matching bases. Germline CDR1 SGHDT, CDR2 YYEEEE. The germline V and J ends were trimmed by 4 bases and 7 bases, with 15 bases remaining between them. The CDR3 extends over 15 amino acids. The CDR3 DNA reads TGTGCCAGCAGCGAAAACAGGGATTGGAATTCACCCCTCCACTTT. Protein product: CASSENRDWNSPLHF.

This sequence joins TRBV30 and TRBJ2-1; TRBD1 agrees at 9 bases. The CDR3 covers 15 residues. V dropped 0 bases and J dropped 6; count of bases not matched to a gene: 6. The germline V gene encodes CDR1 GTSNPN and CDR2 SVGIG (reference sequence). This CDR3 is CAWSVWGQGTNEQFF. The CDR3 DNA sequence: TGTGCCTGGAGTGTATGGGGACAGGGTACCAATGAGCAGTTCTTC.

The chain links TRBV2 to TRBJ2-5; D is perhaps TRBD1 (6 bases). The V end was cut by 6 bases, the J end by 5 bases, with 16 bases between. The germline CDR1 and CDR2 sequences are SNHLY and FYNNEI. The CDR3 has 14 residues. The CDR3 coding sequence is TGTGCCAGCAGCCGAGGGGGAACGGTGGAGACCCAGTACTTC. Amino acid sequence: CASSRGGTVETQYF.

The rearrangement uses TRBV12-5 and TRBJ2-5; 8 nucleotides align to TRBD2. V lost 6 bases and J lost 5; bases outside the gene matches: 8. The CDR3 sequence is 14 residues long. The germline V gene has CDR1 LGHNT and CDR2 FRNRAP. Here the CDR3 reads CASGPAGDRETQYF. For the CDR3, the DNA is TGTGCTAGTGGACCAGCGGGAGATCGGGAGACCCAGTACTTC.

The chain couples TRBV6-1 to TRBJ1-5; possible D gene TRBD1, 5 bases. Trimming shortened V by 8 bases and J by 7 bases, and 18 bases separated the two germline ends. In germline, CDR1 is MNHNS, CDR2 SASEGT. CDR3 length: 14 residues. The CDR3 bases are TGTGCCAGCGATGGTTGGGGGGGAAAGCAGCCCCAGCATTTT. Amino acid sequence: CASDGWGGKQPQHF.

V is TRBV7-9 and J is TRBJ2-3; TRBD1 aligns across 9 bases. This CDR3 is built from 14 residues. CDR1 SEHNR and CDR2 FQNEAQ come from the germline V gene (reference sequence). CDR3 sequence (DNA): TGTGTCGCGGGACAGGGCTGGAGCACAGATACGCAGTATTTT. It encodes CVAGQGWSTDTQYF.

V usage is TRBV4-3 and J usage is TRBJ2-7, with no clear D. Germline V lookup: CDR1 LGHNA, CDR2 YSLEER. The CDR3 has 16 amino acids. V lost 0 bases, J lost 0 bases, and 12 bases lay in between. CDR3 DNA sequence: TGCGCCAGCAGCCAAGATATGGCTTCAAGCTCCTACGAGCAGTACTTC. Its translation: CASSQDMASSSYEQYF.

The chain employs TRBV5-4 and TRBJ1-1; 10 nucleotides match TRBD1. Germline CDR1 and CDR2: SGHNT and YYREEE (reference sequence). The CDR3 length is 16 residues. V was clipped by 4 bases and J by 4 bases; unmatched bases: 10. The CDR3 reads CASSPRTGGIGTEAFF. The CDR3 DNA sequence: TGTGCCAGCAGCCCGCGGACAGGGGGGATCGGCACTGAAGCTTTCTTT.

This chain uses TRBV7-9 with TRBJ1-3; D is undetermined. This CDR3 contains 13 residues. Trimming left V 7 bases short and J 4 bases short, with 11 bases between. From germline, CDR1 is SEHNR and CDR2 FQNEAQ (reference sequence). In DNA form, the CDR3 reads TGTGCCAGCAAGTTGATCGAGGGAAACACCATATATTTT. Translating it yields CASKLIEGNTIYF.

V usage is TRBV6-6 and J usage is TRBJ1-1, with 7 nucleotides matching TRBD1. CDR1 MNHNY and CDR2 SVGAGI come from the germline V gene (reference sequence). This CDR3 has 16 amino acids. The junction had 10 bases not matched to a gene; V was cut back by 6 bases and J by 0 bases. The CDR3 here is CASSQSARGVNTEAFF. In nucleotides, the CDR3 is TGTGCCAGCAGCCAATCGGCCAGGGGGGTGAACACTGAAGCTTTCTTT.

This rearrangement joins TRBV14 to TRBJ2-2; D is perhaps TRBD1 (6 bases). V gave up 2 bases and J gave up 6 bases, with 10 bases separating them. The germline CDR1 and CDR2 sequences are SGHDN and FVKESK. The CDR3 loop spans 14 amino acids. The chain's CDR3 is CASSQSGVSGELFF. For the CDR3, the DNA is TGTGCCAGCAGCCAATCAGGGGTCTCCGGGGAGCTGTTTTTT.

The chain couples TRBV6-5 to TRBJ1-4; TRBD1 might be the D (6 bases). This CDR3 has 15 residues. CDR1 and CDR2 (germline): MNHEY, SVGAGI. Trimming removed 0 bases at V and 4 bases at J, with 9 bases between. For the CDR3, the DNA is TGTGCCAGCAGTTACTCTCAGGACAGTAATGAAAAACTGTTTTTT. This sequence encodes CASSYSQDSNEKLFF.

The CDR3 spells CASSILAGDSYEQYF. The CDR3 DNA is TGTGCCAGTAGTATACTCGCGGGAGATTCTTACGAGCAGTACTTC. The chain uses TRBV19 and TRBJ2-7; 7 positions match TRBD2. The CDR3 loop spans 15 amino acids. Germline values: CDR1 LNHDA, CDR2 SQIVND (reference sequence). The junction had 8 bases not matched to a gene; V was cut back by 2 bases and J by 4 bases.

The chain uses TRBV19 and TRBJ1-2; 7 positions match TRBD1. The CDR3 covers 16 residues. J was trimmed by 1 base and V by 5 bases; bases with no gene match: 10. In germline, CDR1 is LNHDA, CDR2 SQIVND (reference sequence). CDR3 DNA sequence: TGTGCCAGTAGTCCACGGACAGGAGGGGGTAACTATGGCTACACCTTC. It specifies CASSPRTGGGNYGYTF.

The V and J genes are TRBV27 and TRBJ2-2, with 14 bases matching TRBD2. CDR1 MNHEY and CDR2 SMNVEV come from the germline V gene (reference sequence). Trimming took 5 bases from V and 5 from J; bases not matched to a gene: 13. This CDR3 is 19 amino acids long. This chain's CDR3 is CASSTRTSGRMSDTGELFF. Here the CDR3 DNA reads TGTGCCAGCAGTACCCGGACTAGCGGGAGGATGAGTGATACCGGGGAGCTGTTTTTT.

The chain links TRBV11-2 to TRBJ2-3, with D unresolved. This CDR3 is 10 amino acids long. Germline lookup yields CDR1 SGHAT and CDR2 FQNNGV. This CDR3 is CGQNTDTQYF. The CDR3 nucleotides read TGTGGGCAGAACACAGATACGCAGTATTTT.

V usage is TRBV4-2 and J usage is TRBJ2-1, with TRBD2 matching 11 bases. Germline values: CDR1 LGHNA, CDR2 YNFKEQ. This CDR3 has 18 residues. With 1 base clipped from V and 5 bases from J, the junction kept 10 bases outside the gene matches. The CDR3 sequence: CASSQAGQGLAEDNEQFF. The CDR3 DNA sequence: TGTGCCAGCAGCCAAGCGGGTCAGGGACTAGCGGAGGACAATGAGCAGTTCTTC.